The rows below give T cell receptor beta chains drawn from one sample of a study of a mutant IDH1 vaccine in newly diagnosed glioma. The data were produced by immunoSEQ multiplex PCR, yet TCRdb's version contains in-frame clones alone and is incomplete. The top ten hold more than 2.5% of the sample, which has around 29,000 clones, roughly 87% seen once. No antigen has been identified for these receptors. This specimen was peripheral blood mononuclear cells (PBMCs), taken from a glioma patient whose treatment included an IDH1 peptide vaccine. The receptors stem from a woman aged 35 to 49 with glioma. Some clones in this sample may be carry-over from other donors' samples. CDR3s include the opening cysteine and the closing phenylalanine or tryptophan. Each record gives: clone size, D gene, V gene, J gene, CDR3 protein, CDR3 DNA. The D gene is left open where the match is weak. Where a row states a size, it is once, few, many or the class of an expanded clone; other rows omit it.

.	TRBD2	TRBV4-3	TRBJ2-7	CASSFQREGAHEQYF	TGCGCCAGCAGCTTCCAGCGGGAGGGGGCCCACGAGCAGTACTTC
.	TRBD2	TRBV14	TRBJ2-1	CASSHWTRRVGGNEQFF	TGTGCCAGCAGCCACTGGACTAGACGGGTCGGGGGTAATGAGCAGTTCTTC
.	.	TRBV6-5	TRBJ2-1	CASSYSPGAWNEQFF	TGTGCCAGCAGTTATAGCCCAGGGGCCTGGAATGAGCAGTTCTTC
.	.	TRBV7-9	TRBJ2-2	CASSLGPTGELFF	TGTGCCAGCAGCTTAGGTCCCACCGGGGAGCTGTTTTTT
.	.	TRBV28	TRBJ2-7	CASSWGDRYYEQYF	TGTGCCAGCAGTTGGGGGGACAGATATTACGAGCAGTACTTC
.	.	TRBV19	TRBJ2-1	CASSPPRLPSYNEQFF	TGTGCCAGCTCCCCACCCCGACTCCCCTCCTACAATGAGCAGTTCTTC
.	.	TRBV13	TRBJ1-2	CASSFGASGKSGYTF	TGTGCCAGCAGCTTCGGGGCCTCGGGGAAAAGTGGCTACACCTTC
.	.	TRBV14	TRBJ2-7	CASSQDRQDYEQYF	TGTGCCAGCAGCCAAGATAGACAGGACTACGAGCAGTACTTC
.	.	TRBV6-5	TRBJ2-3	CASRFTDTQYF	TGTGCCAGTCGCTTCACAGATACGCAGTATTTT
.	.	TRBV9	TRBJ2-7	CASSFPGFEQYF	TGTGCCAGCAGCTTCCCCGGGTTCGAGCAGTACTTC
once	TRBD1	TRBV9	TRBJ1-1	CASSDSTGIGNTEAFF	TGTGCCAGCAGCGATTCGACAGGGATCGGGAACACTGAAGCTTTCTTT
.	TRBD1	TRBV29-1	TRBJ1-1	CSSQTRGQLNTEAFF	TGCAGCTCCCAGACTCGGGGACAGCTGAACACTGAAGCTTTCTTT
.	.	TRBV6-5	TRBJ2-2	CASQSTGDTGELFF	TGTGCCAGCCAGTCCACCGGAGACACCGGGGAGCTGTTTTTT
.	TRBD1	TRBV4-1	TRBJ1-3	CASSQVPYRQGGNTIYF	TGCGCCAGCAGCCAAGTCCCCTATCGACAGGGTGGAAACACCATATATTTT
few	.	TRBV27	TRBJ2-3	CASSSRNKDTQYF	TGTGCCAGCAGTTCCCGTAATAAAGATACGCAGTATTTT
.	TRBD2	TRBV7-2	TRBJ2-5	CASSLGLSGGPETQYF	TGTGCCAGCAGCTTAGGGCTAAGCGGGGGCCCCGAGACCCAGTACTTC
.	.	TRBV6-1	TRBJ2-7	CASSEGQGRHYEQYF	TGTGCCAGCAGTGAGGGGCAGGGTAGACACTACGAGCAGTACTTC
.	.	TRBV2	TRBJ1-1	CASRAGMLNTEAFF	TGTGCCAGCAGAGCCGGGATGTTGAACACTGAAGCTTTCTTT
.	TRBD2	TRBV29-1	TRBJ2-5	CSVEGTSGRPTLGTQYF	TGCAGCGTTGAGGGGACTAGCGGGAGGCCGACATTGGGGACCCAGTACTTC
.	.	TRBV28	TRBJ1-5	CASRGEYQPQHF	TGTGCCAGCAGGGGGGAGTATCAGCCCCAGCATTTT
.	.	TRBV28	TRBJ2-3	CASSSQADTQYF	TGTGCCAGCAGTTCCCAGGCAGATACGCAGTATTTT
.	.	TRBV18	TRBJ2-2	CASSRSDTGELFF	TGTGCCAGCTCGAGGTCGGACACCGGGGAGCTGTTTTTT
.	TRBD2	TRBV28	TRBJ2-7	CASSFYGGGRAAYEQYF	TGTGCCAGCAGTTTTTATGGCGGCGGGAGGGCCGCCTACGAGCAGTACTTC
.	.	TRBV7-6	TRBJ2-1	CASSLVRSSYNEQFF	TGTGCCAGCAGCTTAGTCCGGAGCTCCTACAATGAGCAGTTCTTC
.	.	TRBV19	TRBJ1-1	CASSIAGDTEAFF	TGTGCCAGTAGTATCGCGGGGGACACTGAAGCTTTCTTT
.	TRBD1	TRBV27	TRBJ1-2	CASSLSTGVEGYTF	TGTGCCAGCAGTTTATCTACAGGGGTAGAAGGCTACACCTTC
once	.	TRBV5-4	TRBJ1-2	CASSSQTGAIVNGYTF	TGTGCCAGCAGCTCACAGACAGGCGCAATAGTTAATGGCTACACCTTC
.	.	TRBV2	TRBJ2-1	CASSGAGGNSYNEQFF	TGTGCCAGCAGTGGAGCCGGGGGAAACTCCTACAATGAGCAGTTCTTC
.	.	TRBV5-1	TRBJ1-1	CASSNWGGLSTEAFF	TGCGCCAGCAGCAACTGGGGGGGGCTGAGCACTGAAGCTTTCTTT
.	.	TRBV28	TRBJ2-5	CASSLNSGGQETQYF	TGTGCCAGCAGTTTAAATAGTGGGGGCCAAGAGACCCAGTACTTC
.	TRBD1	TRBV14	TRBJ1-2	CASSQIGQGDGYTF	TGTGCCAGCAGCCAGATCGGACAGGGCGACGGCTACACCTTC
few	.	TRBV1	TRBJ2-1	CTSSRFRPVPYNEQFF	TGCACCAGCAGCCGATTCAGACCCGTACCCTACAATGAGCAGTTCTTC
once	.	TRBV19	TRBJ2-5	CASAAGRRETQYF	TGTGCCAGTGCCGCTGGGAGGAGAGAGACCCAGTACTTC
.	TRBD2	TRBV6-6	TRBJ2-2	CASTGGRTSLTGELFF	TGTGCCAGCACCGGAGGGCGGACTAGCCTCACCGGGGAGCTGTTTTTT
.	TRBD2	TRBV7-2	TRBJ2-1	CASSSGSGSYEQFF	TGTGCCAGCAGCTCGGGTAGCGGGAGCTATGAGCAGTTCTTC
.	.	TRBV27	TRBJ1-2	CASIRHGYTF	TGTGCCAGCATCAGGCATGGCTACACCTTC
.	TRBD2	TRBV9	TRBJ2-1	CASSVGVSGGAINNEQFF	TGTGCCAGCAGCGTAGGGGTTAGCGGGGGGGCCATCAACAATGAGCAGTTCTTC
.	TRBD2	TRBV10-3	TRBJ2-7	CAISEPRLAGGREQYF	TGTGCCATCAGTGAGCCCCGACTAGCGGGAGGGCGGGAGCAGTACTTC
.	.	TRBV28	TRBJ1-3	CASQVGEASGNTIYF	TGTGCCAGCCAGGTCGGTGAGGCCTCCGGAAACACCATATATTTT
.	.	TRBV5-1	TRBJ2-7	CASSLAQGYEQYF	TGCGCCAGCAGCTTGGCACAGGGCTACGAGCAGTACTTC
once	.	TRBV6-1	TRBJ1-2	CASSADSRYGYTF	TGTGCCAGCAGTGCAGACAGTAGATATGGCTACACCTTC
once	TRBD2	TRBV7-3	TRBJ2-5	CASSYGGEGETQYF	TGTGCCAGCAGCTACGGAGGGGAGGGAGAGACCCAGTACTTC
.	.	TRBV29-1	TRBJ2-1	CSVDITGTYNEQFF	TGCAGCGTTGATATCACAGGGACCTACAATGAGCAGTTCTTC
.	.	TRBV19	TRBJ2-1	CASSMGFRDGSSYNEQFF	TGTGCCAGTAGTATGGGCTTCCGGGACGGAAGCTCCTACAATGAGCAGTTCTTC
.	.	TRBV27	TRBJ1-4	CASRDGWSSTNEKLFF	TGTGCCAGCAGGGACGGCTGGAGCTCAACTAATGAAAAACTGTTTTTT
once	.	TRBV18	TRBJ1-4	CASSPLRGDEKLFF	TGTGCCAGCTCACCCCTAAGGGGTGATGAAAAACTGTTTTTT
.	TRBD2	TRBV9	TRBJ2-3	CASSASGSSTDTQYF	TGTGCCAGCTCGGCTAGCGGGAGTAGCACAGATACGCAGTATTTT
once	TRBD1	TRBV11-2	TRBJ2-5	CASSRKLDRQETQYF	TGTGCCAGCAGCCGTAAACTGGACAGGCAAGAGACCCAGTACTTC
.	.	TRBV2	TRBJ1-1	CASSAEENTEAFF	TGTGCCAGCAGCGCGGAAGAGAACACTGAAGCTTTCTTT
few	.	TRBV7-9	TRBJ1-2	CASSLVDYGYTF	TGTGCCAGCAGCTTAGTGGACTATGGCTACACCTTC
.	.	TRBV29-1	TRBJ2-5	CSAQPPGRETQYF	TGCAGCGCACAACCCCCAGGTCGCGAGACCCAGTACTTC